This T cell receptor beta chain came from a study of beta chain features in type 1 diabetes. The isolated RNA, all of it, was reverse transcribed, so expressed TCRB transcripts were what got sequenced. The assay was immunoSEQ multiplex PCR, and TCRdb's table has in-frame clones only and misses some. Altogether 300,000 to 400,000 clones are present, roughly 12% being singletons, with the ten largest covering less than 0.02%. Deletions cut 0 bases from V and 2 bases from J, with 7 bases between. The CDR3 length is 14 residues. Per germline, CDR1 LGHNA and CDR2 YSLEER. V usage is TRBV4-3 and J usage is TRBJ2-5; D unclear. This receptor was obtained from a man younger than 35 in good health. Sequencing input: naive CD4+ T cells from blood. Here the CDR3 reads CASSQDRRQETQYF. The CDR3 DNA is TGCGCCAGCAGCCAAGATCGCAGGCAAGAGACCCAGTACTTC.